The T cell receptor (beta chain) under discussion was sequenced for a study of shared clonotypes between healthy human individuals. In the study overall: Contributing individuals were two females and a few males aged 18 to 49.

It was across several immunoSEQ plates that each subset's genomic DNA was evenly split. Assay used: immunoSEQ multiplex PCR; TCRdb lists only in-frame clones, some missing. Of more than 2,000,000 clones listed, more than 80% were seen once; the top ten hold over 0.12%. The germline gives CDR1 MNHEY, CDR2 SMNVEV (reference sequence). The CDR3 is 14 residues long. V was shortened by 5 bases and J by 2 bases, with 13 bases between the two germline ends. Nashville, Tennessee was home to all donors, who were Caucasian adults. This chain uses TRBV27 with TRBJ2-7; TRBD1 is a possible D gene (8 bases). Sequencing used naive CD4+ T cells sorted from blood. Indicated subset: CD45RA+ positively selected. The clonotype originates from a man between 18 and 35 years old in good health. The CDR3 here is CASSHTGGAYEQYF. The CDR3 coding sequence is TGTGCCAGCAGTCATACAGGGGGGGCCTACGAGCAGTACTTC.